This is a list of T cell receptor beta chains from one sample in a study of T cells after yellow fever vaccination. Each CDR3 protein gets one entry after TCRdb re-called the 5' RACE reads with MiXCR. The table lists over 300,000 distinct CDR3 sequences, around 7% of them singletons. The sequencing here drew on PBMCs, taken roughly seven weeks after the first yellow fever vaccination. The receptors here all came from a man between 18 and 29 years old who received the YFV17D yellow fever vaccine. Both conserved end residues are part of each CDR3. The D gene is left open where the match is weak. The size entry is marked missing in some rows and otherwise reads once, few, many or a size class.

abundance: many; d_gene: NA; j_gene: TRBJ2-2; v_gene: TRBV4-3; CDR3aa: CASSQLRDWWNTGELFF; CDR3nt: TGCGCCAGCAGCCAGCTGAGGGACTGGTGGAACACCGGGGAGCTGTTTTTT
abundance: few; d_gene: NA; j_gene: TRBJ2-3; v_gene: TRBV7-9; CDR3aa: CATGSIFTDTQYF; CDR3nt: TGTGCCACCGGCTCTATTTTCACAGATACGCAGTATTTT
abundance: NA; d_gene: TRBD2; j_gene: TRBJ2-1; v_gene: TRBV20-1; CDR3aa: CSAIAGGPIVNEQFF; CDR3nt: TGCAGTGCGATAGCGGGGGGGCCTATCGTCAATGAGCAGTTCTTC
abundance: few; d_gene: NA; j_gene: TRBJ2-7; v_gene: TRBV7-2; CDR3aa: CASSSAIGPAHYEQYF; CDR3nt: TGTGCCAGCAGCTCAGCCATCGGGCCAGCCCACTACGAGCAGTACTTC
abundance: many; d_gene: NA; j_gene: TRBJ1-1; v_gene: TRBV12-3/TRBV12-4; CDR3aa: CASSFRETMNTEAFF; CDR3nt: TGTGCCAGCAGTTTCAGGGAAACCATGAACACTGAAGCTTTCTTT
abundance: NA; d_gene: TRBD2; j_gene: TRBJ2-5; v_gene: TRBV5-1; CDR3aa: CASSSSPGTSGGYTETQYF; CDR3nt: TGCGCCAGCAGCTCCAGCCCCGGGACTAGCGGGGGGTATACAGAGACCCAGTACTTC
abundance: few; d_gene: TRBD1; j_gene: TRBJ2-1; v_gene: TRBV20-1; CDR3aa: CSATPGQNNEQFF; CDR3nt: TGCAGTGCTACCCCGGGACAGAACAATGAGCAGTTCTTC
abundance: many; d_gene: TRBD1; j_gene: TRBJ1-2; v_gene: TRBV7-3; CDR3aa: CASSWSGQGARGYTF; CDR3nt: TGTGCCAGCAGCTGGTCCGGACAGGGGGCTAGAGGCTACACCTTC
abundance: many; d_gene: NA; j_gene: TRBJ2-2; v_gene: TRBV10-3; CDR3aa: CAITTTGELFF; CDR3nt: TGTGCCATTACTACCACCGGGGAGCTGTTTTTT
abundance: few; d_gene: NA; j_gene: TRBJ1-1; v_gene: TRBV4-1; CDR3aa: CASSLLLGSEEAFF; CDR3nt: TGCGCCAGCAGCCTACTACTTGGGTCAGAAGAAGCTTTCTTT
abundance: few; d_gene: NA; j_gene: TRBJ2-2; v_gene: TRBV20-1; CDR3aa: CSASEHTGELFF; CDR3nt: TGCAGTGCTAGCGAGCACACCGGGGAGCTGTTTTTT
abundance: NA; d_gene: NA; j_gene: TRBJ2-2; v_gene: TRBV20-1; CDR3aa: CSARGRGASGELFF; CDR3nt: TGCAGTGCTAGAGGTCGGGGGGCGTCCGGGGAGCTGTTTTTT
abundance: NA; d_gene: NA; j_gene: TRBJ1-2; v_gene: TRBV20-1; CDR3aa: CSARQAYGYTF; CDR3nt: TGCAGTGCCCGACAGGCGTATGGCTACACCTTC
abundance: NA; d_gene: TRBD1; j_gene: TRBJ1-4; v_gene: TRBV15; CDR3aa: CATKDRGATNEKLFF; CDR3nt: TGTGCCACCAAGGACAGGGGTGCAACTAATGAAAAACTGTTTTTT
abundance: few; d_gene: TRBD1; j_gene: TRBJ2-2; v_gene: TRBV12-3/TRBV12-4; CDR3aa: CASSYPRQGPNTGELFF; CDR3nt: TGTGCCAGCAGTTACCCACGACAGGGGCCGAACACCGGGGAGCTGTTTTTT
abundance: NA; d_gene: TRBD2; j_gene: TRBJ2-1; v_gene: TRBV7-9; CDR3aa: CASSSFSMSGGAWNEQFF; CDR3nt: TGTGCCAGCAGCTCCTTTAGTATGAGCGGGGGGGCGTGGAATGAGCAGTTCTTC
abundance: NA; d_gene: NA; j_gene: TRBJ2-2; v_gene: TRBV28; CDR3aa: CASSPHGQYTGELFF; CDR3nt: TGTGCCAGCAGCCCTCACGGACAGTACACCGGGGAGCTGTTTTTT
abundance: few; d_gene: NA; j_gene: TRBJ1-1; v_gene: TRBV18; CDR3aa: CASSDLGTEAFF; CDR3nt: TGTGCCAGCTCAGACCTAGGGACTGAAGCTTTCTTT
abundance: NA; d_gene: NA; j_gene: TRBJ2-2; v_gene: TRBV28; CDR3aa: CASRGNTGELFF; CDR3nt: TGTGCCAGCAGAGGGAACACCGGGGAGCTGTTTTTT
abundance: few; d_gene: TRBD1; j_gene: TRBJ2-5; v_gene: TRBV7-2; CDR3aa: CASRRTTGLETQYF; CDR3nt: TGTGCCAGCAGGCGAACGACAGGGTTGGAGACCCAGTACTTC
abundance: NA; d_gene: TRBD1; j_gene: TRBJ1-5; v_gene: TRBV4-1; CDR3aa: CASSQGWFLGTGANQPQHF; CDR3nt: TGCGCCAGCAGCCAAGGATGGTTCCTGGGGACAGGGGCGAATCAGCCCCAGCATTTT
abundance: many; d_gene: TRBD2; j_gene: TRBJ2-2; v_gene: TRBV5-4; CDR3aa: CASSLSGAAGELFF; CDR3nt: TGTGCCAGCAGCTTGAGCGGGGCGGCCGGGGAGCTGTTTTTT
abundance: many; d_gene: NA; j_gene: TRBJ2-7; v_gene: TRBV5-1; CDR3aa: CASRDGSYEQYF; CDR3nt: TGCGCCAGCAGGGACGGTTCCTACGAGCAGTACTTC
abundance: many; d_gene: TRBD2; j_gene: TRBJ2-3; v_gene: TRBV6-1; CDR3aa: CASSKGLAGGSTDTQYF; CDR3nt: TGTGCCAGCAGTAAGGGACTAGCGGGGGGAAGCACAGATACGCAGTATTTT
abundance: NA; d_gene: NA; j_gene: TRBJ2-5; v_gene: TRBV7-8; CDR3aa: CASSEQGPETQYF; CDR3nt: TGTGCCAGCAGCGAACAGGGCCCAGAGACCCAGTACTTC
abundance: NA; d_gene: NA; j_gene: TRBJ2-1; v_gene: TRBV7-2; CDR3aa: CASSPGAVQPYNEQFF; CDR3nt: TGTGCCAGCAGTCCAGGGGCGGTTCAGCCCTACAATGAGCAGTTCTTC
abundance: few; d_gene: NA; j_gene: TRBJ1-5; v_gene: TRBV7-2; CDR3aa: CASSLKSHQPQHF; CDR3nt: TGTGCCAGCAGCTTAAAGTCCCATCAGCCCCAGCATTTT
abundance: NA; d_gene: TRBD2; j_gene: TRBJ2-5; v_gene: TRBV15; CDR3aa: CATSQRGGFGGYQETQYF; CDR3nt: TGTGCCACCAGTCAGCGGGGGGGTTTCGGGGGGTACCAAGAGACCCAGTACTTC
abundance: few; d_gene: TRBD2; j_gene: TRBJ2-1; v_gene: TRBV7-6; CDR3aa: CASSLLAGGFENEQFF; CDR3nt: TGTGCCAGCAGCTTACTAGCGGGGGGTTTCGAAAATGAGCAGTTCTTC
abundance: few; d_gene: NA; j_gene: TRBJ2-7; v_gene: TRBV5-4; CDR3aa: CASSPPGNYEQYF; CDR3nt: TGTGCCAGCAGCCCTCCGGGCAACTACGAGCAGTACTTC
abundance: few; d_gene: NA; j_gene: TRBJ2-1; v_gene: TRBV5-6; CDR3aa: CASGEVLYNEQFF; CDR3nt: TGTGCCAGCGGCGAGGTCCTATACAATGAGCAGTTCTTC
abundance: NA; d_gene: TRBD2; j_gene: TRBJ2-3; v_gene: TRBV7-9; CDR3aa: CASSLNPSGGATDTQYF; CDR3nt: TGTGCCAGCAGCTTAAATCCTAGCGGGGGGGCAACAGATACGCAGTATTTT
abundance: many; d_gene: TRBD2; j_gene: TRBJ2-3; v_gene: TRBV27; CDR3aa: CASSWAGGPLYTQYF; CDR3nt: TGTGCCAGCAGTTGGGCGGGGGGGCCTCTATATACGCAGTATTTT
abundance: NA; d_gene: NA; j_gene: TRBJ2-5; v_gene: TRBV7-2; CDR3aa: CASSSWTDQETQYF; CDR3nt: TGTGCCAGCAGCTCCTGGACAGACCAAGAGACCCAGTACTTC
abundance: few; d_gene: TRBD2; j_gene: TRBJ2-6; v_gene: TRBV29-1; CDR3aa: CSVVWLAGAISGANVLTF; CDR3nt: TGCAGCGTTGTTTGGCTAGCGGGGGCCATCTCTGGGGCCAACGTCCTGACTTTC
abundance: NA; d_gene: NA; j_gene: TRBJ1-2; v_gene: TRBV19; CDR3aa: CASTPRGAGDYGYTF; CDR3nt: TGTGCCAGTACCCCACGGGGGGCAGGAGACTATGGCTACACCTTC
abundance: many; d_gene: TRBD1; j_gene: TRBJ1-6; v_gene: TRBV7-2; CDR3aa: CASSSRQGTANSPLHF; CDR3nt: TGTGCCAGCAGCTCAAGACAGGGAACCGCTAATTCACCCCTCCACTTT
abundance: NA; d_gene: NA; j_gene: TRBJ2-1; v_gene: TRBV2; CDR3aa: CAKGARLPYNEQFF; CDR3nt: TGTGCCAAAGGGGCAAGACTACCCTACAATGAGCAGTTCTTC
abundance: NA; d_gene: NA; j_gene: TRBJ2-5; v_gene: TRBV7-2; CDR3aa: CASMGRADQETQYF; CDR3nt: TGTGCCAGCATGGGAAGAGCCGACCAAGAGACCCAGTACTTC
abundance: few; d_gene: TRBD2; j_gene: TRBJ2-3; v_gene: TRBV24-1; CDR3aa: CATSEVAGSGDTQYF; CDR3nt: TGTGCCACCAGTGAGGTAGCCGGTAGCGGGGATACGCAGTATTTT
abundance: few; d_gene: NA; j_gene: TRBJ2-5; v_gene: TRBV29-1; CDR3aa: CSVESGAGQETQYF; CDR3nt: TGCAGCGTTGAATCAGGCGCAGGCCAAGAGACCCAGTACTTC
abundance: few; d_gene: TRBD2; j_gene: TRBJ2-3; v_gene: TRBV28; CDR3aa: CASSFTGTSGDTQYF; CDR3nt: TGTGCCAGCAGTTTCACCGGGACTAGCGGGGATACGCAGTATTTT
abundance: many; d_gene: NA; j_gene: TRBJ2-3; v_gene: TRBV5-6; CDR3aa: CASSFDRRGTDTQYF; CDR3nt: TGTGCCAGCAGCTTCGACAGGCGGGGGACAGATACGCAGTATTTT
abundance: few; d_gene: NA; j_gene: TRBJ1-1; v_gene: TRBV10-3; CDR3aa: CAISEVGGSTEAFF; CDR3nt: TGTGCCATCAGTGAAGTAGGGGGAAGCACTGAAGCTTTCTTT
abundance: few; d_gene: TRBD2; j_gene: TRBJ2-5; v_gene: TRBV9; CDR3aa: CASGGDLGVQYF; CDR3nt: TGTGCCAGCGGGGGGGATCTGGGGGTCCAGTACTTC
abundance: few; d_gene: NA; j_gene: TRBJ2-2; v_gene: TRBV6-2/TRBV6-3; CDR3aa: CASRWDLKRDTGELFF; CDR3nt: TGTGCCAGCAGATGGGACCTCAAAAGGGACACCGGGGAGCTGTTTTTT
abundance: NA; d_gene: NA; j_gene: TRBJ2-3; v_gene: TRBV4-1; CDR3aa: CASSHLTRNIDTQYF; CDR3nt: TGCGCCAGCAGCCATTTGACAAGGAACATTGATACGCAGTATTTT
abundance: NA; d_gene: NA; j_gene: TRBJ2-1; v_gene: TRBV24-1; CDR3aa: CATSVDDSLGEQFF; CDR3nt: TGTGCCACCAGTGTCGACGACTCCCTGGGGGAGCAGTTCTTC
abundance: many; d_gene: TRBD1; j_gene: TRBJ1-4; v_gene: TRBV5-4; CDR3aa: CASSLQGANEKLFF; CDR3nt: TGTGCCAGCAGCCTTCAGGGGGCAAATGAAAAACTGTTTTTT
abundance: NA; d_gene: NA; j_gene: TRBJ1-6; v_gene: TRBV28; CDR3aa: CASTEINSPLHF; CDR3nt: TGTGCCAGCACCGAGATTAATTCACCCCTCCACTTT